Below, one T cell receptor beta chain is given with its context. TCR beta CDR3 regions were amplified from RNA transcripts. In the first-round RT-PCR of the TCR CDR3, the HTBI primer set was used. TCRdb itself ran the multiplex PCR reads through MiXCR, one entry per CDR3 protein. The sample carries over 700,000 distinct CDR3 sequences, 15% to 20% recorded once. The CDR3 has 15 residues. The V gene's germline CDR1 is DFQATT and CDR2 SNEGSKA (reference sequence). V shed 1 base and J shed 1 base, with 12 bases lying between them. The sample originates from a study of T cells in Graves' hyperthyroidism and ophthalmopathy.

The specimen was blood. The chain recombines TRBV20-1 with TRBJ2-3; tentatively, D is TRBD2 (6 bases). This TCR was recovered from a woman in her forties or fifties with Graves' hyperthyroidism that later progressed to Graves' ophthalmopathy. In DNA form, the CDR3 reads TGCAGTGCTAGAGCGACTAGACCCGGCACAGATACGCAGTATTTT. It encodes CSARATRPGTDTQYF.